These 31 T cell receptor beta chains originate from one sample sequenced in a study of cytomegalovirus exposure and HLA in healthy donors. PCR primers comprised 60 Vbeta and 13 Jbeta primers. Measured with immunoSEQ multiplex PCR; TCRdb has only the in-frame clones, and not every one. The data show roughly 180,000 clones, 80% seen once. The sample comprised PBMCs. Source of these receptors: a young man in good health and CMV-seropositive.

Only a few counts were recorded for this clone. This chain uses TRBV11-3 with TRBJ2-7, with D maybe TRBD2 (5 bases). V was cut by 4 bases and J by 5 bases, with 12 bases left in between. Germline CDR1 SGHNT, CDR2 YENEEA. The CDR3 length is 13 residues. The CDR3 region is CASSSPGSDEQYF. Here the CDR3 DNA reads TGTGCCAGCAGCTCCCCGGGGAGCGACGAGCAGTACTTC.

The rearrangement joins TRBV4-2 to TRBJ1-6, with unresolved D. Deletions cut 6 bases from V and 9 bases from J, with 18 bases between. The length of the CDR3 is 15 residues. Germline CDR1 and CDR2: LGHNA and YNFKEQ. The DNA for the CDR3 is TGTGCCAGCAGGTATGAAGTATTTTCGAGTTCACCCCTCCACTTT. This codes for CASRYEVFSSSPLHF.

The CDR3 reads CASSLVRGLQETQYF. In DNA, the CDR3 is TGTGCCAGCAGTTTGGTCAGGGGGCTGCAAGAGACCCAGTACTTC. The J gene is TRBJ2-5, the V gene TRBV27, with 8 positions matching TRBD1. CDR1 and CDR2 from the germline V gene are MNHEY and SMNVEV (reference sequence). The CDR3 runs to 15 residues. V was pared by 3 bases and J by 2 bases, with 5 bases of the junction left unmatched.

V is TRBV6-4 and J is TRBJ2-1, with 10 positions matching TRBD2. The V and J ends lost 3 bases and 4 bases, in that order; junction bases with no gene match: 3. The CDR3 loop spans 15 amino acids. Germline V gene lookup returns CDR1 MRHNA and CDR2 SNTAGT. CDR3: CASSESGGEYNEQFF. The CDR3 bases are TGTGCCAGCAGTGAAAGCGGGGGGGAATACAATGAGCAGTTCTTC.

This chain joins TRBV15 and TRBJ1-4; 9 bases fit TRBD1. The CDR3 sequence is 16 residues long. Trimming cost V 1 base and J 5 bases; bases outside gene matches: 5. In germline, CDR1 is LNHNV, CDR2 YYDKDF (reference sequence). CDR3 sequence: CATSRVSGQGNEKLFF. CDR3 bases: TGTGCCACCAGCAGAGTTAGCGGACAGGGGAATGAAAAACTGTTTTTT.

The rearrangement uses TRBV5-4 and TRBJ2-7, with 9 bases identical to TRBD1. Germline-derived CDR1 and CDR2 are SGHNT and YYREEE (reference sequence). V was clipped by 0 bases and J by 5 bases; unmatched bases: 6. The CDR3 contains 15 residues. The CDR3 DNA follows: TGTGCCAGCAGCTTGGCCCCGGACAGGGGCAACGAGCAGTACTTC. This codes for CASSLAPDRGNEQYF. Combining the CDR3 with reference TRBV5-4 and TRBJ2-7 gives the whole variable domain ETGVTQSPTHLIKTRGQQVTLRCSSQSGHNTVSWYQQALGQGPQFIFQYYREEENGRGNFPPRFSGLQFPNYSSELNVNALELDDSALYLCASSLAPDRGNEQYFGPGTRLTVT.

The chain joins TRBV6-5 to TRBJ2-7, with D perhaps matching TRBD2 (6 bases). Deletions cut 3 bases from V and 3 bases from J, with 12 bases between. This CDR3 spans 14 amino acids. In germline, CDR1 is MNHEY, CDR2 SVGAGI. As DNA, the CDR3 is TGTGCCAGCAGTTATAGGGGAGGTGGCTACGAGCAGTACTTC. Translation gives CASSYRGGGYEQYF.

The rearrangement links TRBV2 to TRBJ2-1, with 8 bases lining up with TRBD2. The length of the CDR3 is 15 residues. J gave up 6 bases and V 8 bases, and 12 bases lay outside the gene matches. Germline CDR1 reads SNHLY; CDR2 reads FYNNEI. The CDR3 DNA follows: TGTGCCAGCCGTCAGGAGCTAGCGGGTAGCAATGAGCAGTTCTTC. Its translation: CASRQELAGSNEQFF.

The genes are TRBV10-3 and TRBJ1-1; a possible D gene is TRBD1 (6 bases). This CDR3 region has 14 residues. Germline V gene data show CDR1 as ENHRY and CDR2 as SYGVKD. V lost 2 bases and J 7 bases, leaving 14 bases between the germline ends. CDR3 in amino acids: CAISEDRSGLEAFF. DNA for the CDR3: TGTGCCATCAGTGAGGACAGGAGCGGACTTGAAGCTTTCTTT.

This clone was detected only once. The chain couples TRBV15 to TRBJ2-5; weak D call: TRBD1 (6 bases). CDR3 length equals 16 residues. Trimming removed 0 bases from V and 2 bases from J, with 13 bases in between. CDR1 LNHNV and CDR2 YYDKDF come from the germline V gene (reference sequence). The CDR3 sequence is CATSRDLHRVQETQYF. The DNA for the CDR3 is TGTGCCACCAGCAGAGATCTCCACAGGGTGCAAGAGACCCAGTACTTC. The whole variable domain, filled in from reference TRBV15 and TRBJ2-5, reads DAMVIQNPRYQVTQFGKPVTLSCSQTLNHNVMYWYQQKSSQAPKLLFHYYDKDFNNEADTPDNFQSRRPNTSFCFLDIRSPGLGDTAMYLCATSRDLHRVQETQYFGPGTRLLVL.

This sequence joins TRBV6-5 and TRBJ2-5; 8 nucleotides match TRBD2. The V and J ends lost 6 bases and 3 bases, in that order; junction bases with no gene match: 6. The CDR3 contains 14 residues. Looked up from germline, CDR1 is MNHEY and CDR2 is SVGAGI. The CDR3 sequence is CASSQPGLEETQYF. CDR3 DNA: TGTGCCAGCAGCCAACCGGGACTAGAAGAGACCCAGTACTTC.

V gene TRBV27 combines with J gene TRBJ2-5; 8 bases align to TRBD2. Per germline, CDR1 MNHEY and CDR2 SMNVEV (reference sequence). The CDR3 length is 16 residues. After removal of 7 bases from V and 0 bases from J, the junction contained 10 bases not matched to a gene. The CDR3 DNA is TGTGCCAGCAAAAGCGGACTAGCTAAATACCAAGAGACCCAGTACTTC. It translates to CASKSGLAKYQETQYF.

CDR3 loop: CASRVKGGGAGEQYF. Here the CDR3 DNA reads TGTGCCAGCAGAGTAAAGGGCGGGGGGGCCGGCGAGCAGTACTTC. The rearrangement uses TRBV6-5 and TRBJ2-7, with 9 bases aligning to TRBD2. The CDR3 length is 15 residues. J gave up 6 bases and V 6 bases, and 12 bases lay outside the gene matches. The germline V gene encodes CDR1 MNHEY and CDR2 SVGAGI.

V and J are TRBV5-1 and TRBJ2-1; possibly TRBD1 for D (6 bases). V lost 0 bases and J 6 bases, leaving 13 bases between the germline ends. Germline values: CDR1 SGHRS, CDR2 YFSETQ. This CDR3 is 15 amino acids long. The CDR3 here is CASSLVGARANEQFF. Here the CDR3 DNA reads TGCGCCAGCAGCTTGGTGGGGGCCCGAGCCAATGAGCAGTTCTTC.

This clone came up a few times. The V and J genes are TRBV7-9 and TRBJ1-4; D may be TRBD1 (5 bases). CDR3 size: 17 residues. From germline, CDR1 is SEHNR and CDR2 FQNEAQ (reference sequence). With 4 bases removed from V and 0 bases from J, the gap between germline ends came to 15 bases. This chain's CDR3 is CASSSGGGGATNEKLFF. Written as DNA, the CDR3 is TGTGCCAGCAGCTCCGGTGGGGGAGGCGCAACTAATGAAAAACTGTTTTTT.

CDR3 protein: CASSQHRDYYNEQFF. CDR3 DNA: TGTGCCAGCAGCCAACACCGGGACTATTACAATGAGCAGTTCTTC. The V gene is TRBV4-2, the J gene TRBJ2-1; 7 positions match TRBD2. V shed 2 bases, J shed 4 bases, and the junction held 5 bases outside the gene matches. Germline-derived CDR1 and CDR2 are LGHNA and YNFKEQ. This CDR3 comprises 15 residues.

CDR3 sequence: CASSEVQETQYF. The CDR3 coding sequence is TGTGCCAGCAGTGAAGTACAAGAGACCCAGTACTTC. The chain carries TRBV2 and TRBJ2-5; no clear D gene. Germline V lookup: CDR1 SNHLY, CDR2 FYNNEI. The CDR3 has 12 residues. Trimming took off 1 base at V and 2 bases at J, with 2 bases between the two ends.

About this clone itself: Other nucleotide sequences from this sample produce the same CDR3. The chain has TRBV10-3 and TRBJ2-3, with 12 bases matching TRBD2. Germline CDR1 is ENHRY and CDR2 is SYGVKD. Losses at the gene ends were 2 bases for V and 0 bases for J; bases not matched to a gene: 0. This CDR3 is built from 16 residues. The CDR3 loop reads CAISEGLAGSTDTQYF. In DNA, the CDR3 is TGTGCCATCAGTGAGGGACTAGCGGGGAGCACAGATACGCAGTATTTT.

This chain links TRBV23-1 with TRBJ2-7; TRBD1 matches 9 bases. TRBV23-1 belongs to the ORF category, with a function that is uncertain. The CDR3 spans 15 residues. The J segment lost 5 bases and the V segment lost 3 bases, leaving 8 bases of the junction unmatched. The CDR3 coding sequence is TGCGCCAGCAGTCACCCCGGACAGGGGCCACACGAGCAGTACTTC. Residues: CASSHPGQGPHEQYF.

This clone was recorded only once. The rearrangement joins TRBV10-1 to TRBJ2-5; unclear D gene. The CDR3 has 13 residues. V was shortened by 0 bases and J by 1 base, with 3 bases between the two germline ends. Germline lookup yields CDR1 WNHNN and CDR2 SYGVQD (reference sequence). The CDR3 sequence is CASSESLQETQYF. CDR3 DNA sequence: TGCGCCAGCAGTGAGTCCCTCCAAGAGACCCAGTACTTC.

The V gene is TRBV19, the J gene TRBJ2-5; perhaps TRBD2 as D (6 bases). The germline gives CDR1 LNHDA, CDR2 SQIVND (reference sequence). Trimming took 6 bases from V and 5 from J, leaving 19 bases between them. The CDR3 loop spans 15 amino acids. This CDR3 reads CASRRGAARGETQYF. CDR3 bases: TGTGCCAGTAGGAGGGGAGCCGCCCGGGGGGAGACCCAGTACTTC.

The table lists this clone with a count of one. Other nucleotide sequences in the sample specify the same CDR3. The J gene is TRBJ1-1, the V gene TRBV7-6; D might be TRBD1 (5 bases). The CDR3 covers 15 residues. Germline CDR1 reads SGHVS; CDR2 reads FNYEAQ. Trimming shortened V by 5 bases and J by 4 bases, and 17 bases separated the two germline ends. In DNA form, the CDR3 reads TGTGCCAGCAGCCCCGGGCAGGGCCTAGTCACTGAAGCTTTCTTT. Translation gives CASSPGQGLVTEAFF.

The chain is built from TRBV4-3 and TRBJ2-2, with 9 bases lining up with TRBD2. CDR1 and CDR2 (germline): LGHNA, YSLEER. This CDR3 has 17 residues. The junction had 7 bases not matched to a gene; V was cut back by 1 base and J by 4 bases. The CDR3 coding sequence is TGCGCCAGCAGCCAAGGTTCCCCTAGCGGGACCACCGGGGAGCTGTTTTTT. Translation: CASSQGSPSGTTGELFF.

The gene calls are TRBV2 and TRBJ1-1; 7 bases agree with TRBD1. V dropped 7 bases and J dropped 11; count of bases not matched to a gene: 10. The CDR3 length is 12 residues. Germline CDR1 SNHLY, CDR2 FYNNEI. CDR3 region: CASIRDSLWAFF. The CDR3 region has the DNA TGTGCCAGCATTCGGGACAGCCTTTGGGCTTTCTTT.

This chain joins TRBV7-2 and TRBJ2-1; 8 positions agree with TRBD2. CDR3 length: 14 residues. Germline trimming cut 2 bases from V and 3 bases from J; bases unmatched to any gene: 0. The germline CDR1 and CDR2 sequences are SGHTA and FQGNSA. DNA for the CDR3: TGTGCCAGCAGCTTAAGCGGGAGCTACAATGAGCAGTTCTTC. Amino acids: CASSLSGSYNEQFF.

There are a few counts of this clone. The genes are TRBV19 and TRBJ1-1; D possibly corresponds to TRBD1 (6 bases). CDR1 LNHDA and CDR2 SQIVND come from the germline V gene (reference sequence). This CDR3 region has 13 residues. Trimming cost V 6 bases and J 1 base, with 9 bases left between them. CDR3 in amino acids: CASRIQGNTEAFF. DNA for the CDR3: TGTGCCAGTAGGATACAGGGGAACACTGAAGCTTTCTTT. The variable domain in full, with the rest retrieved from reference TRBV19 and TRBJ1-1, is DGGITQSPKYLFRKEGQNVTLSCEQNLNHDAMYWYRQDPGQGLRLIYYSQIVNDFQKGDIAEGYSVSREKKESFPLTVTSAQKNPTAFYLCASRIQGNTEAFFGQGTRLTVV.

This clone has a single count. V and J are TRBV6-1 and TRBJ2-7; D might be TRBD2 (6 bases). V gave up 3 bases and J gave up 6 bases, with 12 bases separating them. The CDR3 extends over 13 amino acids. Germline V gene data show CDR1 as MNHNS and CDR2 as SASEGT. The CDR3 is CASSEIIGGEQYF. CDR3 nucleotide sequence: TGTGCCAGCAGTGAGATCATCGGGGGCGAGCAGTACTTC.

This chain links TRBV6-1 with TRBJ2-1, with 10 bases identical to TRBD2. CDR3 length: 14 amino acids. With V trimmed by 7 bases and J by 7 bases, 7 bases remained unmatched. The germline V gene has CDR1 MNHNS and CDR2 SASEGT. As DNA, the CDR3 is TGTGCCAGCATCCCTAGCGGGAGTAGTAATGAGCAGTTCTTC. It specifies CASIPSGSSNEQFF.

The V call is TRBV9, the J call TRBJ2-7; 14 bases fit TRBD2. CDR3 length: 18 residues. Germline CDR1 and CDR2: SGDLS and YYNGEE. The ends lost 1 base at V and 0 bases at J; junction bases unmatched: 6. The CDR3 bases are TGTGCCAGCAGCGTAAGTACCGGGACTAGCGGGAGCTCCTACGAGCAGTACTTC. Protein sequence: CASSVSTGTSGSSYEQYF.

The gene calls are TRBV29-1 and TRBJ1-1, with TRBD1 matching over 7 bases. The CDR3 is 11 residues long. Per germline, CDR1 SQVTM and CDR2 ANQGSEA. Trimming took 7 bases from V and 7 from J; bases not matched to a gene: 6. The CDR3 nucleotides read TGCAGCGGCGGGAGGGACAGTGAAGCTTTCTTT. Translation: CSGGRDSEAFF.

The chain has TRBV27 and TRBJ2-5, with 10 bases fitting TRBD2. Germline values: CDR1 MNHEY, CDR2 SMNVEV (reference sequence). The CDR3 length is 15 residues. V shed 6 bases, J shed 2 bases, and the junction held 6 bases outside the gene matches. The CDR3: CASREGLALQETQYF. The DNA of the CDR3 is TGTGCCAGCAGGGAGGGACTAGCGTTACAAGAGACCCAGTACTTC.